This entry features one T cell receptor beta chain sequence. This clone's antigen is unknown. Library preparation employed 5' RACE. For each TCR library, approximately 3,700 ng of total RNA was used. For each sample, cDNA was synthesized in eight separate reactions using SMARTScribe reverse transcriptase. During cDNA synthesis, template switching introduced unique molecular identifiers that contained a 6-nucleotide sample barcode. TCRalpha and TCRbeta cDNA was amplified by two nested PCRs of 16 and 9 cycles, with bead purification after each PCR. Before amplification, the cDNA was treated with uracil DNA-glycosylase and purified using the QIAquick PCR purification kit. The second PCR added Illumina TruSeq-compatible adapters along with sample-specific barcodes. TapeStation and Qubit were used to check library quality and concentration, and roughly 4.6 ng of each library was pooled. Sequencing of pooled libraries was carried out on an Illumina HiSeq2500 single-index Rapid Run using 2 x 100 bp reads and custom sequencing primers. The published analysis was carried out like this. MiGEC version 1.2.6 was used for UMI-based consensus assembly, which corrected PCR and sequencing errors. MiXCR version 2.1.1 handled V(D)J alignment, clonotype assembly and CDR3 extraction. To normalise gene usage, clonotype sharing and MAIT/NKT TCR abundance, the analysis used the top 1000, 10 000 and 20 000 clonotypes per sample. Diversity was computed as the inverse Simpson index with the vegan R package after downsampling to 27 000 UMIs. Paired Mann-Whitney U tests were applied to discordant twin pairs, with Benjamini-Hochberg correction for multiple testing. TCRdb reprocessed the reads, reporting each CDR3 protein sequence once and no DNA. The V and J calls reflect TCRdb's pipeline rather than the authors' work. The sample's clone listing holds over 200,000 distinct CDR3 sequences. The leading ten clones occupy roughly 1.7% of the sample.

Based on the germline V gene, the CDR1 and CDR2 sequences are SNHLY and FYNNEI. Its CDR3 holds 14 amino acids, cysteine through phenylalanine. This entry has no DNA. The sample is drawn from a study of monozygotic twins with inflammatory bowel disease (dated by TCRdb to the late 2010s). Study-level background: The complete study included 30 or so monozygotic twin pairs: 19 IBD-discordant Danish pairs and nine German pairs, of which four were IBD-concordant and five were IBD-discordant. The search for disease-associated traits relied mainly on comparing IBD patients with their genetically identical healthy co-twins within discordant pairs. Each individual had, on average, about 151 000 unique TCRalpha sequences and 181 000 unique TCRbeta sequences available for analysis. The research as a whole found: Repertoire similarity did not differ between concordant and discordant twins, which could be due to limited statistical power. Differing immunosuppressive treatments among patients may have added background noise and inter-individual variability to the repertoires. The analysis was unable to tell apart different T cell subtypes. No single strong signal or clonotype linked to IBD turned up in the results, so the idea that one exists was not supported. Measured by the inverse Simpson index, TCRbeta repertoire diversity was lower in IBD patients than in their healthy co-twins. Compared with healthy twins, IBD patients shared fewer clonotypes with other individuals, and the difference was most pronounced in patients with signs of disease activity.

From each donor, a roughly 2.7 ml peripheral blood sample was collected into PAXgene tubes and kept at -80 degrees C. Without any T cell sorting, total RNA was extracted from whole blood using the PAXgene blood miRNA kit on an automated QIAcube. Peripheral blood from monozygotic twin pairs, either concordant or discordant for inflammatory bowel disease, underwent deep TCRalpha and TCRbeta repertoire profiling that used unique molecular barcoding. Smoking habits were recorded for all twin pairs, and each individual was classified as a current, former or never smoker. Input material: blood. This clonotype was sampled from a human donor with ulcerative colitis or Crohn's disease, or a healthy co-twin of an affected twin (not recorded which). The V gene is TRBV2 and the J gene is TRBJ1-3; TCRdb's assignment of TRBD1 cannot be checked, as there is no DNA. The CDR3: CARSQGNSGNTIYF. The full variable domain, completed from the reference TRBV2 and TRBJ1-3 proteins outside the CDR3, reads EPEVTQTPSHQVTQMGQEVILRCVPISNHLYFYWYRQILGQKVEFLVSFYNNEISEKSEIFDDQFSVERPDGSNFTLKIRSTKLEDSAMYFCARSQGNSGNTIYFGEGSWLTVV.